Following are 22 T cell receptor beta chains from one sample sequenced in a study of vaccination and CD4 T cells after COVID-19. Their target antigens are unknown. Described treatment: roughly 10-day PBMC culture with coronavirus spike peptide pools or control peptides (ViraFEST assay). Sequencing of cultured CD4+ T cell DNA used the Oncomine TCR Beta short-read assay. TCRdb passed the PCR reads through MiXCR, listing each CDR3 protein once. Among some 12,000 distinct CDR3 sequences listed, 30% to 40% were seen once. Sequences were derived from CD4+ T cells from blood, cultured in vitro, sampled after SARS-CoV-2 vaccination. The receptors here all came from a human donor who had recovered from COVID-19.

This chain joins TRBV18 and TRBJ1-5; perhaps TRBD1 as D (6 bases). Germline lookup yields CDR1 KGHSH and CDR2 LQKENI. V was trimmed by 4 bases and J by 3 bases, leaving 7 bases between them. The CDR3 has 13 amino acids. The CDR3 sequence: CASSRTVNQPQHF. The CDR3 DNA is TGTGCCAGCTCACGGACAGTCAATCAGCCCCAGCATTTT.

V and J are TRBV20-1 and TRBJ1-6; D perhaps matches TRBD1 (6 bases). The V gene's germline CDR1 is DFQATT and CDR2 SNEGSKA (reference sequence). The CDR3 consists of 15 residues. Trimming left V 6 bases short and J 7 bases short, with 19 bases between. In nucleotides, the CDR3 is TGCAGTGCCCCGAGGAGACAGGCCGTCAATTCACCCCTCCACTTT. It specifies CSAPRRQAVNSPLHF.

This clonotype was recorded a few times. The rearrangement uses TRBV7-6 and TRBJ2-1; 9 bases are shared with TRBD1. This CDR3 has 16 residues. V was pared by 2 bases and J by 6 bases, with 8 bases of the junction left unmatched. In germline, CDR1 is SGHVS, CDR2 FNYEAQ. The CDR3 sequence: CASSLWTGAISNEQFF. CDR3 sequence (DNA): TGTGCCAGCAGCTTATGGACAGGGGCTATTTCCAATGAGCAGTTCTTC.

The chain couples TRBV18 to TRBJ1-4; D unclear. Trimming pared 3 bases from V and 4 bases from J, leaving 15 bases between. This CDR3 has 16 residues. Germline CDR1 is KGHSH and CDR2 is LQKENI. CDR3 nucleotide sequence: TGTGCCAGCTCACCCAGTTCCACTTCGGGTAATGAAAAACTGTTTTTT. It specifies CASSPSSTSGNEKLFF.

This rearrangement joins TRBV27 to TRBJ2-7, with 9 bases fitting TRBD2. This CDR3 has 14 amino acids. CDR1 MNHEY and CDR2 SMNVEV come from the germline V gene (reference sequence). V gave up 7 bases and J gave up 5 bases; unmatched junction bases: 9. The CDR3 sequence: CASKGSGSWNEQYF. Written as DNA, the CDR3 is TGTGCCAGCAAAGGTAGCGGGAGCTGGAACGAGCAGTACTTC.

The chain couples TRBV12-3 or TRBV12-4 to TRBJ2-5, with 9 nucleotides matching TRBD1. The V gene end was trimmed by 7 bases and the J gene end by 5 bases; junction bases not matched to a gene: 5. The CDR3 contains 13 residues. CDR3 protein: CASTDRGVETQYF. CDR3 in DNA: TGTGCCAGCACCGACAGGGGGGTGGAGACCCAGTACTTC.

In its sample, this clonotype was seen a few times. This CDR3 reads CASQTSGRAKEQFF. The CDR3 nucleotides read TGTGCCAGCCAGACTAGCGGGAGAGCGAAGGAGCAGTTCTTC. The chain has TRBV19 and TRBJ2-1; 12 bases map to TRBD2. Unmatched junction bases numbered 10, after V lost 9 bases and J lost 10 bases. Germline lookup yields CDR1 LNHDA and CDR2 SQIVND (reference sequence). CDR3 length equals 14 residues.

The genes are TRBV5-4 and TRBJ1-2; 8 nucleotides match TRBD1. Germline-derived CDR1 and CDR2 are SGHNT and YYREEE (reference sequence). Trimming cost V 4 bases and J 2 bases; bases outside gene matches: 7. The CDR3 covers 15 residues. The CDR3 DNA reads TGTGCCAGCAGCCCCGGACAGGGAGGCAACTATGGCTACACCTTC. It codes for CASSPGQGGNYGYTF.

CDR3 region: CSASPLNLHEQFF. The CDR3 DNA reads as TGCAGTGCTAGTCCTTTGAACCTCCATGAGCAGTTCTTC. The J gene is TRBJ2-1, the V gene TRBV20-1; D remains unclear. Germline CDR1 reads DFQATT; CDR2 reads SNEGSKA (reference sequence). Trimming cost V 3 bases and J 8 bases, with 14 bases left between them. The CDR3 loop spans 13 amino acids.

CDR3 loop: CSVRRTGRDNEQFF. In nucleotides, the CDR3 is TGCAGCGTTAGAAGGACAGGGAGGGACAATGAGCAGTTCTTC. This rearrangement joins TRBV29-1 to TRBJ2-1, with D perhaps matching TRBD1 (8 bases). CDR3 size: 14 residues. Germline-derived CDR1 and CDR2 are SQVTM and ANQGSEA. V was shortened by 5 bases and J by 5 bases, with 16 bases between the two germline ends.

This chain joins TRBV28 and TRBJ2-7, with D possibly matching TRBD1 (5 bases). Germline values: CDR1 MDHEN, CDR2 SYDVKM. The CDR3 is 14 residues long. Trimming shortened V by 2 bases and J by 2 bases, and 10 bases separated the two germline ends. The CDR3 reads CASSLRQRAYEQYF. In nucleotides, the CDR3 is TGTGCCAGCAGTTTAAGACAGCGAGCCTACGAGCAGTACTTC. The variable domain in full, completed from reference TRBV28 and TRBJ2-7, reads DVKVTQSSRYLVKRTGEKVFLECVQDMDHENMFWYRQDPGLGLRLIYFSYDVKMKEKGDIPEGYSVSREKKERFSLILESASTNQTSMYLCASSLRQRAYEQYFGPGTRLTVT.

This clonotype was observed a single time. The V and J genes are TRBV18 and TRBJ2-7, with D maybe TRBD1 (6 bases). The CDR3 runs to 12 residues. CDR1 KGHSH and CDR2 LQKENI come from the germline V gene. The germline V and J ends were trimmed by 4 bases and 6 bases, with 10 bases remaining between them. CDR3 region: CASSRTGSEQYF. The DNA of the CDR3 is TGTGCCAGCTCACGAACAGGGAGCGAGCAGTACTTC.

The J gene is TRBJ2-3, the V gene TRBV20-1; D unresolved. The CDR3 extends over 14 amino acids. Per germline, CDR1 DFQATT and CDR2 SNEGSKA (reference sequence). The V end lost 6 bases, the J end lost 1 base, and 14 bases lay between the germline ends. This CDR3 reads CSARRQPGTDTQYF. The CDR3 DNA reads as TGCAGTGCCAGACGGCAGCCCGGCACAGATACGCAGTATTTT.

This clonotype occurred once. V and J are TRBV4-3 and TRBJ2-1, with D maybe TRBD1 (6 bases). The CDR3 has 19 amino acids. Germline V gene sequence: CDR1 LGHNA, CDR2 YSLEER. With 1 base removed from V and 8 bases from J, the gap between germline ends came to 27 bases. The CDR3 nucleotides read TGCGCCAGCAGCCAAGGGGTAGTGTGGAGACAGGACCCCCGGCATGAGCAGTTCTTC. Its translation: CASSQGVVWRQDPRHEQFF.

The CDR3 DNA sequence: TGTGCCAGCAGCTTAGGACAGGGTGGGAACACTGAAGCTTTCTTT. This encodes CASSLGQGGNTEAFF. The chain combines TRBV7-2 with TRBJ1-1; 7 bases line up with TRBD1. After removal of 1 base from V and 1 base from J, the junction contained 3 bases not matched to a gene. The CDR3 runs to 15 residues. Germline lookup yields CDR1 SGHTA and CDR2 FQGNSA.

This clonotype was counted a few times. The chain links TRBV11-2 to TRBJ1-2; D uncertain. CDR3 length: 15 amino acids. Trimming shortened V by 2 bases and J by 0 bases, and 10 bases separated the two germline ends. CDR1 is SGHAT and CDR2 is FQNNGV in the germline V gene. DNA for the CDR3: TGTGCCAGCAGCTTAAAGGACGGGCCTAACTATGGCTACACCTTC. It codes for CASSLKDGPNYGYTF.

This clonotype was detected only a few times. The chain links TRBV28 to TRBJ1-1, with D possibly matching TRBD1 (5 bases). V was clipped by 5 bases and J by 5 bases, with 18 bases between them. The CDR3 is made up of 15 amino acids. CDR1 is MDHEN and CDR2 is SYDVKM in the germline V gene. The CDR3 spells CASSPLDSWGTEAFF. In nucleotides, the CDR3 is TGTGCCAGCAGTCCACTAGACAGCTGGGGGACTGAAGCTTTCTTT. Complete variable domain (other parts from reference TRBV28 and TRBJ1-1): DVKVTQSSRYLVKRTGEKVFLECVQDMDHENMFWYRQDPGLGLRLIYFSYDVKMKEKGDIPEGYSVSREKKERFSLILESASTNQTSMYLCASSPLDSWGTEAFFGQGTRLTVV.

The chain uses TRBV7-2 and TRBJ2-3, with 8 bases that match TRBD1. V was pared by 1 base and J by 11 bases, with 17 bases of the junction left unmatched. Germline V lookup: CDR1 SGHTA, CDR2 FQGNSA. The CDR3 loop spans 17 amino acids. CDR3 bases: TGTGCCAGCAGCTTAGATTTCCGCAGGGGGCATAAGTTTGGGCAGTATTTT. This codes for CASSLDFRRGHKFGQYF. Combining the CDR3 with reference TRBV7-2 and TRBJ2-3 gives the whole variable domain GAGVSQSPSNKVTEKGKDVELRCDPISGHTALYWYRQSLGQGLEFLIYFQGNSAPDKSGLPSDRFSAERTGGSVSTLTIQRTQQEDSAVYLCASSLDFRRGHKFGQYFGPGTRLTVL.

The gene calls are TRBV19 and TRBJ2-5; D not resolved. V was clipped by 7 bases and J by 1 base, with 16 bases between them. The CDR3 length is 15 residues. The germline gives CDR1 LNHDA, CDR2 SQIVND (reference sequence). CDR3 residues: CASTKKGAAQETQYF. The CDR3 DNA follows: TGTGCCAGTACCAAAAAGGGCGCCGCCCAAGAGACCCAGTACTTC. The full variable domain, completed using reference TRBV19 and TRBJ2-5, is DGGITQSPKYLFRKEGQNVTLSCEQNLNHDAMYWYRQDPGQGLRLIYYSQIVNDFQKGDIAEGYSVSREKKESFPLTVTSAQKNPTAFYLCASTKKGAAQETQYFGPGTRLLVL.

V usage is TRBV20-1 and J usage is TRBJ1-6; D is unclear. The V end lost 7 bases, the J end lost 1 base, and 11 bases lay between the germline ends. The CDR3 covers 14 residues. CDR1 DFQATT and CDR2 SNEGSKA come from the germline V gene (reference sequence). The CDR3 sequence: CSVRLRSYNSPLHF. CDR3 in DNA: TGCAGTGTCAGGTTGAGGTCCTATAATTCACCCCTCCACTTT.

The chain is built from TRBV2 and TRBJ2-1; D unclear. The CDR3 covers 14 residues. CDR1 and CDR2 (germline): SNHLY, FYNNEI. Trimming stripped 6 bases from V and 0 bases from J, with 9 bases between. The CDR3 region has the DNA TGTGCCAGCAGACAGTTTAGCTCCTACAATGAGCAGTTCTTC. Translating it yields CASRQFSSYNEQFF. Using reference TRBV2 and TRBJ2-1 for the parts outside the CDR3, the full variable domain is EPEVTQTPSHQVTQMGQEVILRCVPISNHLYFYWYRQILGQKVEFLVSFYNNEISEKSEIFDDQFSVERPDGSNFTLKIRSTKLEDSAMYFCASRQFSSYNEQFFGPGTRLTVL.

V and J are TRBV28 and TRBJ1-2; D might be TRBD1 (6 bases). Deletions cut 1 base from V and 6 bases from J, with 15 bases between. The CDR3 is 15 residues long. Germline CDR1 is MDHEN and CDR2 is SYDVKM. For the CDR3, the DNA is TGTGCCAGCAGTTTATTTGGGGGGCGAGAGGATGGCTACACCTTC. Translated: CASSLFGGREDGYTF.